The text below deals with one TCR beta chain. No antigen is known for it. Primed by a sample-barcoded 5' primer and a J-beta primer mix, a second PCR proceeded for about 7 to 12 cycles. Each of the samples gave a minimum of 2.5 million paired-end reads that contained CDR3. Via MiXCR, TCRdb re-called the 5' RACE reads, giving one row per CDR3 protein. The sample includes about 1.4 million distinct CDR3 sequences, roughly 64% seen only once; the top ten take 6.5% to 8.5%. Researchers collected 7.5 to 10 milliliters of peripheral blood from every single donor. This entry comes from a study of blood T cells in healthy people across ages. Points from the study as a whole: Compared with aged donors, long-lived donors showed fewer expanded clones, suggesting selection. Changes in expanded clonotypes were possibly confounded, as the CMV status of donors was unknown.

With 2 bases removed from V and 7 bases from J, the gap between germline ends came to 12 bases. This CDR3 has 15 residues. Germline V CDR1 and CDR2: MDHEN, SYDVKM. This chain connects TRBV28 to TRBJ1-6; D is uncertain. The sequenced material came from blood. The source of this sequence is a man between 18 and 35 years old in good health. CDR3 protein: CASSLGPLRNSPLHF. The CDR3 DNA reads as TGTGCCAGCAGTTTAGGGCCGCTGCGGAATTCACCCCTCCACTTT. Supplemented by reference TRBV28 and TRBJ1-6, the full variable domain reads DVKVTQSSRYLVKRTGEKVFLECVQDMDHENMFWYRQDPGLGLRLIYFSYDVKMKEKGDIPEGYSVSREKKERFSLILESASTNQTSMYLCASSLGPLRNSPLHFGNGTRLTVT.